The 8 T cell receptor beta chains below come from one sample, sequenced in a study of blood T cell repertoires in COVID-19. Sequencing used immunoSEQ multiplex PCR; TCRdb keeps in-frame clones, though not all of them. In the table there are roughly 220,000 clones, about 87% of which are singletons. Material: peripheral blood. Receptors were obtained from a man aged 55 to 70 with acute or convalescent COVID-19.

The chain employs TRBV5-8 and TRBJ2-1; 9 bases fit TRBD1. The CDR3 is 14 amino acids. Germline CDR1 is SGHTS and CDR2 is YDEGEE. After removal of 4 bases from V and 8 bases from J, the junction contained 7 bases not matched to a gene. CDR3 DNA sequence: TGTGCCAGCAGCCTGGACAGGGGATTGGATGAGCAGTTCTTC. This translates into CASSLDRGLDEQFF.

The DNA for the CDR3 is TGTGCCAGCAGCACCTGGGCGTCACAAGAGACCCAGTACTTC. It translates to CASSTWASQETQYF. The chain carries TRBV7-2 and TRBJ2-5, with D hard to call. Germline CDR1 and CDR2: SGHTA and FQGNSA. The CDR3 has 14 residues. The germline V and J ends were trimmed by 5 bases and 2 bases, with 12 bases remaining between them.

J is TRBJ2-7 and V is TRBV4-2, with 10 bases fitting TRBD2. V shed 2 bases and J 0 bases; nucleotides not matched to a gene: 4. This CDR3 contains 16 residues. Germline-derived CDR1 and CDR2 are LGHNA and YNFKEQ. CDR3 sequence reads: CASSQNPSGGSYEQYF. The CDR3 DNA follows: TGTGCCAGCAGCCAAAATCCTAGCGGGGGCTCCTACGAGCAGTACTTC.

V is TRBV28 and J is TRBJ1-2; D is ambiguous. Trimming shortened V by 6 bases and J by 5 bases, and 7 bases separated the two germline ends. Germline V gene data show CDR1 as MDHEN and CDR2 as SYDVKM. CDR3 length: 11 residues. In nucleotides, the CDR3 is TGTGCCAGCAGCGCACGGTATGGCTACACCTTC. This codes for CASSARYGYTF.

The chain employs TRBV7-2 and TRBJ1-4, with a possible D match to TRBD1 (6 bases). V shed 1 base and J shed 7 bases, with 13 bases lying between them. This CDR3 has 15 residues. Germline assignment: CDR1 SGHTA and CDR2 FQGNSA. CDR3 in amino acids: CASSLGGGGSEKLFF. DNA for the CDR3: TGTGCCAGCAGCTTAGGGGGGGGCGGGAGTGAAAAACTGTTTTTT.

The chain is built from TRBV6-1 and TRBJ1-2; D ambiguous. There are 15 residues in the CDR3. The V and J ends lost 2 bases and 1 base respectively, with 11 bases between them. CDR1 and CDR2 from the germline V gene are MNHNS and SASEGT. DNA of the CDR3: TGTGCCAGCAGTGAATCGGTCTCGCGTAACTATGGCTACACCTTC. Protein sequence: CASSESVSRNYGYTF.

J is TRBJ1-2 and V is TRBV9, with 9 bases that match TRBD1. Germline V CDR1 and CDR2: SGDLS, YYNGEE. CDR3 length: 17 residues. The V gene end was trimmed by 4 bases and the J gene end by 2 bases; junction bases not matched to a gene: 12. The DNA for the CDR3 is TGTGCCAGCAGCCCTACAGGGGGCATAGGACGCAACTATGGCTACACCTTC. It is translated as CASSPTGGIGRNYGYTF.

The chain carries TRBV9 and TRBJ2-7, with a possible D match to TRBD1 (6 bases). Germline-derived CDR1 and CDR2 are SGDLS and YYNGEE. Trimming removed 0 bases from V and 5 bases from J, with 21 bases in between. The CDR3 sequence is 17 residues long. The CDR3 loop is CASSVATMGTQDNEQYF. The CDR3 DNA is TGTGCCAGCAGCGTAGCGACGATGGGGACACAAGACAACGAGCAGTACTTC.